This T cell receptor (beta chain) was found in a study of monozygotic twins with inflammatory bowel disease. Germline V gene data show CDR1 as SGHRS and CDR2 as YFSETQ. The CDR3 extends over 14 amino acids. Generation of cDNA took place in eight separate reactions per sample. TCRdb re-called the 5' RACE reads; every CDR3 protein appears as one record, without DNA. In all, the sample yields around 450,000 distinct CDR3 sequences. Input material: blood. The chain carries TRBV5-1 and TRBJ2-3; the TCRdb D gene call, TRBD2, has no DNA to confirm it. This sequence originates from a human donor with ulcerative colitis or Crohn's disease, or a healthy co-twin of an affected twin (not recorded which). The CDR3 reads CASSLDGRIDTQYF.